This paragraph reports one T cell receptor (beta chain). The antigen it binds to is not known. Within one base of it there is no much larger clone, and no base qualities were kept. This sample is part of a study of blood T cell repertoires in COVID-19 (TCRdb year 2020). Regarding the study in general: The collaborator samples originated in the United States, Italy and Spain and spanned the acute and convalescent phases of COVID-19. The prospective study material was composed of cDNA or gDNA derived from T cells, B-cell-depleted T cells, or PBMCs. Subjects who had been exposed to COVID-19, were actively infected with it, or had recovered from it provided the deeply sampled blood TCRbeta repertoires that made up the dataset. The repertoires were released in a freely available public database intended as a resource for research on the immune response to SARS-CoV-2. Samples were obtained from the ongoing ImmuneRACE study (first 160 participants) and from over 1,000 subjects provided by 6 global collaborators. Sample metadata almost always included a de-identified subject ID, COVID-19 status, age in years and sex. HLA class I and class II types, where available, came from metadata supplied by the sample provider rather than from assay-based typing. Results the study describes overall, beyond this receptor: Clinical and demographic metadata were provided uncurated, with the amount varying by source and participant.

Collaborating institutions collected whole blood in K2EDTA tubes following their own protocols. For TCRbeta analysis, collaborators shipped samples as frozen whole blood, isolated PBMCs, or DNA extracted from either of those sample types. Including cysteine and phenylalanine, the CDR3 has 18 amino acids. Here the CDR3 DNA is all that survives: 54 bases in frame from base 1. Germline trimming: 1 base from V, 7 bases from J; junction bases outside gene matches: 14. CDR1 MDHEN and CDR2 SYDVKM are derived from the germline V gene. TCRbeta CDR3 regions were amplified from genomic DNA using the immunoSEQ Assay, a bias-controlled multiplex PCR. In the original analysis: The number of nucleated cells in each sample was estimated from the amplification of reference gene primers within the assay. To quantify the absolute abundance of each unique TCRbeta CDR3 rearrangement, sequence reads were collapsed and filtered. Productive Simpson clonality was computed per sample as the square root of Simpson's diversity index over productive rearrangements. TCRdb provides this immuneACCESS table in a form limited to in-frame rearrangements. Some clones are lacking; in checked studies, under half of them reflect an unresolved V gene, and why the rest are absent is not known. For V, J and clone size, that table is used; D and trimming come from the DNA. The sample has about 45,000 clones on record, approximately 80% of them singletons. The ten largest account for about 14% of the sample.

This clonotype was obtained from a human donor in a cohort sampled during active COVID-19. Here the chain combines TRBV28 and TRBJ1-2, and 11 junction bases match TRBD1. The sequenced material came from peripheral blood. At the DNA level, the sequence is TGTGCCAGCAGTTTATCTTGGGGACAGGGGGTTGTCTCGGGTGGCTACACCTTC. The resulting protein is CASSLSWGQGVVSGGYTF.